This section outlines one TCR beta chain sequence together with its context. Its antigen is not identified. This record comes from a study of T cells in localized non-small cell lung cancer. Study-level points and caveats: The study detected a median roughly 56 of the top 100 tumor clones in adjacent lung. T cell clonality was highest in uninvolved adjacent lung, above tumor.

The germline CDR1 and CDR2 sequences are SGHKS and YYEKEE (reference sequence). Trimming stripped 3 bases from V and 5 bases from J, with 9 bases between. This CDR3 spans 13 amino acids. Libraries were prepared by immunoSEQ multiplex PCR; TCRdb keeps only in-frame clonotypes and omits some of them. The repertoire has around 94,000 clones, about 87% of them found once; the top ten carry roughly 14%. This receptor was taken from a man aged 35 to 69 with stage I squamous cell lung carcinoma. The V gene is TRBV5-5, the J gene TRBJ1-5, with a tentative D call TRBD1 (5 bases). The sequences come from peripheral blood, collected before any cancer treatment. CDR3: CASSYVTDQPQHF. The CDR3 DNA reads as TGTGCCAGCAGCTACGTGACAGATCAGCCCCAGCATTTT.